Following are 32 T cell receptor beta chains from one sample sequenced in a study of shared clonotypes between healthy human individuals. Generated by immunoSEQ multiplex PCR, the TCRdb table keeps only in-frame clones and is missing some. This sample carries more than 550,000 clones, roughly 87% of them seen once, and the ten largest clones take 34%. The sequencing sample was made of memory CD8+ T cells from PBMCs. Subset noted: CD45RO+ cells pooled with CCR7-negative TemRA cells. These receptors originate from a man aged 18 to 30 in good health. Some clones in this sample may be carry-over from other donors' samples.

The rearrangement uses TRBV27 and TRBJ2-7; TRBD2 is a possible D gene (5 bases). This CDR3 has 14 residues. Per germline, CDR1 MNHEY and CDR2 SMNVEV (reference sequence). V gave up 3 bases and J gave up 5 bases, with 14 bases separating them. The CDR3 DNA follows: TGTGCCAGCAGTTTCAGTGGGAGCACGCACGAGCAGTACTTC. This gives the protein CASSFSGSTHEQYF.

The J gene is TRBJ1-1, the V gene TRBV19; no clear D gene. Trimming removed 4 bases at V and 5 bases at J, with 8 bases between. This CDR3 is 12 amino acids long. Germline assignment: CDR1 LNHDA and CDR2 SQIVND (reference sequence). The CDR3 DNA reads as TGTGCCAGTAGTACGGTACCTACTGAAGCTTTCTTT. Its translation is CASSTVPTEAFF.

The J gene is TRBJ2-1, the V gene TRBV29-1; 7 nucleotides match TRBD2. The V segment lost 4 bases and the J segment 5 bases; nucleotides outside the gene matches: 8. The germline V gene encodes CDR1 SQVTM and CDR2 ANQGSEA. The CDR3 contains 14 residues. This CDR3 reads CSVAVTSIDNEQFF. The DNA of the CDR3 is TGCAGCGTTGCTGTGACTAGCATCGACAATGAGCAGTTCTTC.

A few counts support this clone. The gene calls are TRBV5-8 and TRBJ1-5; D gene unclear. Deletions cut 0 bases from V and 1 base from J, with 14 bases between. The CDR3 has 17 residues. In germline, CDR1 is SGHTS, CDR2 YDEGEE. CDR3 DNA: TGTGCCAGCAGCTTGGGGGCCCCAATGGCGAGCAATCAGCCCCAGCATTTT. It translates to CASSLGAPMASNQPQHF.

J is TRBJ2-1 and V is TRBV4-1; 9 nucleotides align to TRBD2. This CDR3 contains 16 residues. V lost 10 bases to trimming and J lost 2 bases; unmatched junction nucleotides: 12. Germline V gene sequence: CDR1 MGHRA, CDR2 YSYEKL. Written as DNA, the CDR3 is TGCGCCACCGTCAGAAGTAGCGGGAGACCCTACAATGAGCAGTTCTTC. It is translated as CATVRSSGRPYNEQFF.

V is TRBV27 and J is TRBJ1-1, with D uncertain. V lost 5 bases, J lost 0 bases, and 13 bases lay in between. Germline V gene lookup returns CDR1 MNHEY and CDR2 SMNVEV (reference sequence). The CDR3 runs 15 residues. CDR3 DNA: TGTGCCAGCAGTCCACCCGGCCTCATGAACACTGAAGCTTTCTTT. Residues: CASSPPGLMNTEAFF.

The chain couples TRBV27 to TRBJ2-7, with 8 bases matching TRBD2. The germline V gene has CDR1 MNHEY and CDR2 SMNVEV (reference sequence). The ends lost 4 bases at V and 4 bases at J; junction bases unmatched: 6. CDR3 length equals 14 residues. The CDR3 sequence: CASSWGSGGYEQYF. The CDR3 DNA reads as TGTGCCAGCAGTTGGGGCTCGGGAGGGTACGAGCAGTACTTC.

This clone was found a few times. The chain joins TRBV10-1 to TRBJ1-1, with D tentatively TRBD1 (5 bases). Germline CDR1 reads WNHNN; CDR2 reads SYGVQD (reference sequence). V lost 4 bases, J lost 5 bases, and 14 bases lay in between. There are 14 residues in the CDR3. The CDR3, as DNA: TGCGCCAGCAGTGTTACCATGGGGGGGACTGAAGCTTTCTTT. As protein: CASSVTMGGTEAFF.

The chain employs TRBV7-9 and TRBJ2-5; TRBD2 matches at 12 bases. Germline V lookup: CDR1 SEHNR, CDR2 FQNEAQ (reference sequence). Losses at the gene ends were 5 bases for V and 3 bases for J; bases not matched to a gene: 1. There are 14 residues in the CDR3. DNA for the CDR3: TGTGCCAGCAGCCCTAGCGGGAGGGAAGAGACCCAGTACTTC. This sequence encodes CASSPSGREETQYF.

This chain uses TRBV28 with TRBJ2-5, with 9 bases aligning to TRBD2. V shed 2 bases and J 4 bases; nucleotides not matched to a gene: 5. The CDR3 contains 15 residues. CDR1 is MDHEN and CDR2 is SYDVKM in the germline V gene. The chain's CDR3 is CASSLTSGPRETQYF. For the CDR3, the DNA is TGTGCCAGCAGTTTAACTAGCGGGCCAAGAGAGACCCAGTACTTC.

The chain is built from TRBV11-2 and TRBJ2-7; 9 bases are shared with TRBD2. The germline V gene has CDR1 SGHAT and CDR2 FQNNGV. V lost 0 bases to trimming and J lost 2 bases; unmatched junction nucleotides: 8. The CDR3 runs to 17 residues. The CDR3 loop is CASSLDRLAGITYEQYF. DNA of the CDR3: TGTGCCAGCAGCTTAGATCGCCTAGCGGGAATAACCTACGAGCAGTACTTC.

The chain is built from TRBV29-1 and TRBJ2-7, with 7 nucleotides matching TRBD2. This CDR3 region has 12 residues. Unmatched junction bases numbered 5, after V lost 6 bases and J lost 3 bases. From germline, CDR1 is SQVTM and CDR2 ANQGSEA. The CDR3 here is CSVLAVSYEQYF. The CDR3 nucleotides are TGCAGCGTCCTAGCGGTCAGCTACGAGCAGTACTTC.

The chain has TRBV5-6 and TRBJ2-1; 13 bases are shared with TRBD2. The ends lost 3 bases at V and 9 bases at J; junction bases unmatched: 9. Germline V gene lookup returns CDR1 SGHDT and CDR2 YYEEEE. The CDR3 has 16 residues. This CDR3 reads CASSSLLAGGPGEQFF. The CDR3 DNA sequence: TGTGCCAGCAGCTCGTTACTAGCGGGAGGGCCCGGTGAGCAGTTCTTC.

CDR3: CASGRERNTGELFF. DNA of the CDR3: TGTGCCAGCGGGCGGGAGCGGAACACCGGGGAGCTGTTTTTT. The J gene is TRBJ2-2, the V gene TRBV6-5, with 7 nucleotides matching TRBD2. Germline loops: CDR1 MNHEY, CDR2 SVGAGI. The CDR3 has 14 residues. Trimming took 8 bases from V and 1 from J; bases not matched to a gene: 4.

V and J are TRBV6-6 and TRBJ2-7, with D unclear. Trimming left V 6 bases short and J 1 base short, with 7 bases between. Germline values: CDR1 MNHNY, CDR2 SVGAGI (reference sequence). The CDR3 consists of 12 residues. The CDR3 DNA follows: TGTGCCAGCAGCGCATCGTCCTACGAGCAGTACTTC. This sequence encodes CASSASSYEQYF.

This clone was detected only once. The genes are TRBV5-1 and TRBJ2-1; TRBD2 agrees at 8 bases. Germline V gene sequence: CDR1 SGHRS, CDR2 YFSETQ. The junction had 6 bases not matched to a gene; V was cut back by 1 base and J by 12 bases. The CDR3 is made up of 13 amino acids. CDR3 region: CASSLIVAGLQFF. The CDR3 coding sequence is TGCGCCAGCAGCTTGATAGTAGCGGGGTTGCAGTTCTTC.

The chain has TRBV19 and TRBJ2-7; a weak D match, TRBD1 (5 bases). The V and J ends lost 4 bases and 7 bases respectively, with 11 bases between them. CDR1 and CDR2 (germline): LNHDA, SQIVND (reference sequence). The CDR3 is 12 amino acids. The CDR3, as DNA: TGTGCCAGTAGTACCCAGGGTTGGGAGCAGTACTTC. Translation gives CASSTQGWEQYF.

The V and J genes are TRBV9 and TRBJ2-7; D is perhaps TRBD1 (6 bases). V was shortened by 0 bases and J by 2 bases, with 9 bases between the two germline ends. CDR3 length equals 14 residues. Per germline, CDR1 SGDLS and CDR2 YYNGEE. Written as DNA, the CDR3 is TGTGCCAGCAGCGTAGGGCACAGGGCCTACGAGCAGTACTTC. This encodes CASSVGHRAYEQYF. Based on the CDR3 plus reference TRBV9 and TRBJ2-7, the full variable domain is DSGVTQTPKHLITATGQRVTLRCSPRSGDLSVYWYQQSLDQGLQFLIQYYNGEERAKGNILERFSAQQFPDLHSELNLSSLELGDSALYFCASSVGHRAYEQYFGPGTRLTVT.

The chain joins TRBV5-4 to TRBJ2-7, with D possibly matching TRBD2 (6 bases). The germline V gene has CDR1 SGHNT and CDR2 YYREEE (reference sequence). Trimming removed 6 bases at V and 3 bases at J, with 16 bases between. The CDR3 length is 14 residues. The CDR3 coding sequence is TGTGCCAGCACCCCGAGGAGGGAGAGCTACGAGCAGTACTTC. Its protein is CASTPRRESYEQYF.

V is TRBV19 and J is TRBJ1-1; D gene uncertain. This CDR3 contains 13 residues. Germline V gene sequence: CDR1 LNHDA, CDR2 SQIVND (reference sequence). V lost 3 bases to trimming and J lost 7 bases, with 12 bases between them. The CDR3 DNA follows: TGTGCCAGTAGTATGATGTTCTCGGTTGAAGCTTTCTTT. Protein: CASSMMFSVEAFF. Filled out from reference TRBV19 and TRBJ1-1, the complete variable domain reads DGGITQSPKYLFRKEGQNVTLSCEQNLNHDAMYWYRQDPGQGLRLIYYSQIVNDFQKGDIAEGYSVSREKKESFPLTVTSAQKNPTAFYLCASSMMFSVEAFFGQGTRLTVV.

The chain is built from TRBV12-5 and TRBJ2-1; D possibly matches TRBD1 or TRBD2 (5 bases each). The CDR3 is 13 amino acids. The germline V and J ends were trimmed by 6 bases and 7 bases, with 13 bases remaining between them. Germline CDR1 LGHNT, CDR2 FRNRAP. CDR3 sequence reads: CASGRAWGNEQFF. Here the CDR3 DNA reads TGTGCTAGTGGGAGGGCCTGGGGGAATGAGCAGTTCTTC.

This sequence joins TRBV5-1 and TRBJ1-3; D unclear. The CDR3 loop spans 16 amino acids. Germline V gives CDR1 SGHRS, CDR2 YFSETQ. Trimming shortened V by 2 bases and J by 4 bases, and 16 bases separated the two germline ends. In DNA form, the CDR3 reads TGCGCCAGCAGCTTATCGGGAGACCCGTTCGGAAACACCATATATTTT. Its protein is CASSLSGDPFGNTIYF.

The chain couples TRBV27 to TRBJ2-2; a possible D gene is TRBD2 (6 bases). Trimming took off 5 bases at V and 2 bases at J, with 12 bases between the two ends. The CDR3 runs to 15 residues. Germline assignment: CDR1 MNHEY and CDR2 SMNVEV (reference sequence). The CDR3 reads CASSLTRANTGELFF. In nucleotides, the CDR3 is TGTGCCAGCAGTCTGACTAGGGCCAACACCGGGGAGCTGTTTTTT.

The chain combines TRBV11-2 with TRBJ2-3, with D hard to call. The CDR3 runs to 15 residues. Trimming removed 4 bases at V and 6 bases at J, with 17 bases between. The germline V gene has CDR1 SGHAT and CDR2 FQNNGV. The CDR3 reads CASSSLWTLSDTQYF. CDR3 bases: TGTGCCAGCAGCTCCCTCTGGACGCTATCCGATACGCAGTATTTT.

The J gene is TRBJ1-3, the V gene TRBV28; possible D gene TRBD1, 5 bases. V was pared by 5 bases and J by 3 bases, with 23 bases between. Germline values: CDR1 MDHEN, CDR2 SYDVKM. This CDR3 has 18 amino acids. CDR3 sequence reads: CASSLSGGGLGYGNTIYF. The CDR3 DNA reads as TGTGCCAGCAGTCTCTCCGGTGGGGGACTCGGCTATGGAAACACCATATATTTT.

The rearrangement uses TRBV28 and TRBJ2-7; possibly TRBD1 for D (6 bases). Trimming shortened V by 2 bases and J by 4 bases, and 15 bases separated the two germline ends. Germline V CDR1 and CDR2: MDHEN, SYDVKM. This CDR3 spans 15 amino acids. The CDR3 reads CASSLISQGRYEQYF. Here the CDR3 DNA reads TGTGCCAGCAGTTTAATATCGCAGGGGCGGTACGAGCAGTACTTC.

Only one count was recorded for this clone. CDR3 sequence reads: CASRELGQSYEQYF. The CDR3 DNA reads as TGTGCCAGCAGAGAACTGGGACAGAGTTACGAGCAGTACTTC. V gene TRBV5-8 combines with J gene TRBJ2-7; 7 positions agree with TRBD1. V lost 5 bases and J lost 4; bases outside the gene matches: 9. The CDR3 has 14 residues. CDR1 and CDR2 (germline): SGHTS, YDEGEE.

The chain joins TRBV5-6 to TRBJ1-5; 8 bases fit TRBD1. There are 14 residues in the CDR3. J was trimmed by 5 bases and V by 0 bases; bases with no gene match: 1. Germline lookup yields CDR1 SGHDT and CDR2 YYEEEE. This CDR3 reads CASSLAGGHQPQHF. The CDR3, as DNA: TGTGCCAGCAGCTTGGCAGGGGGCCATCAGCCCCAGCATTTT.

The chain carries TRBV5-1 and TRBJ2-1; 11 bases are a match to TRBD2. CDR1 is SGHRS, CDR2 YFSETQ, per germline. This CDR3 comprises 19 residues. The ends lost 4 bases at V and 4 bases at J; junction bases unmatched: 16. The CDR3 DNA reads TGCGCCAGCAGCGCCCATAGCGGGAGGGCCGACCCGGAATACAATGAGCAGTTCTTC. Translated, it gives CASSAHSGRADPEYNEQFF.

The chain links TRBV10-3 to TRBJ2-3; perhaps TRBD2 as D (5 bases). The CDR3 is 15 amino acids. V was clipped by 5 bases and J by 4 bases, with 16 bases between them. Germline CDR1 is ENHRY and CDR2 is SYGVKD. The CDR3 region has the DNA TGTGCCATCAGTCAGCGTACTAGTAAGTCAGATACGCAGTATTTT. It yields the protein CAISQRTSKSDTQYF.

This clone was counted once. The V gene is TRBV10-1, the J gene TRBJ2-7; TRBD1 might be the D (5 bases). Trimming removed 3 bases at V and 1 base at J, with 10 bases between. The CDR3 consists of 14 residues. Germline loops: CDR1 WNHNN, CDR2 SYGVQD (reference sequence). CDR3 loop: CASSEVGASYEQYF. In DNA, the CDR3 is TGCGCCAGCAGTGAAGTAGGGGCGTCCTACGAGCAGTACTTC.

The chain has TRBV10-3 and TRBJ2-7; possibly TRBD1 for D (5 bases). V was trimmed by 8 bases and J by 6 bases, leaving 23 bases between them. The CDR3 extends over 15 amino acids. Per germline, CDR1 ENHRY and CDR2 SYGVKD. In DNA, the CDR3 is TGTGCCATCGCTCGCTCGCAGGGCTCCCTGGCCGAGCAGTACTTC. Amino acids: CAIARSQGSLAEQYF.